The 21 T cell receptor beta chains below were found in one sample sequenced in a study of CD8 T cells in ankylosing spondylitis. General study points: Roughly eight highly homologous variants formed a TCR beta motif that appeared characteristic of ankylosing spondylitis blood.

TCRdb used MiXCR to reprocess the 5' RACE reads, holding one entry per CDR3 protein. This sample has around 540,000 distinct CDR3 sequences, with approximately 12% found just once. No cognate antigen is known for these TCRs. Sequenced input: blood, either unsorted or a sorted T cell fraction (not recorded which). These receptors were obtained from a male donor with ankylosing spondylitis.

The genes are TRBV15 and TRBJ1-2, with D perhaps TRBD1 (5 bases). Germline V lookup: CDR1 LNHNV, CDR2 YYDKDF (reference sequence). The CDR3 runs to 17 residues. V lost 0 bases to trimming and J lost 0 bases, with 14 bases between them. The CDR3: CATSRERLGGANYGYTF. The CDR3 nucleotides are TGTGCCACCAGCAGAGAGCGCTTGGGGGGAGCTAACTATGGCTACACCTTC.

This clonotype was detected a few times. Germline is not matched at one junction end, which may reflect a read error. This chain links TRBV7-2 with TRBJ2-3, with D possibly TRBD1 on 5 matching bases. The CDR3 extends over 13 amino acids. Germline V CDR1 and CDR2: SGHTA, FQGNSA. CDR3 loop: CASGLTQVLTQYF. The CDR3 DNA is TGTGCCAGCGGCTTGACACAGGTTTTAACGCAGTATTTT.

CDR3 coding DNA: TGCAGTGCGTACACCGGGAACACTGAAGCTTTCTTT. It codes for CSAYTGNTEAFF. The rearrangement uses TRBV20-1 and TRBJ1-1; D remains unclear. The germline V gene encodes CDR1 DFQATT and CDR2 SNEGSKA (reference sequence). The CDR3 loop spans 12 amino acids. V was shortened by 6 bases and J by 1 base, with 9 bases between the two germline ends.

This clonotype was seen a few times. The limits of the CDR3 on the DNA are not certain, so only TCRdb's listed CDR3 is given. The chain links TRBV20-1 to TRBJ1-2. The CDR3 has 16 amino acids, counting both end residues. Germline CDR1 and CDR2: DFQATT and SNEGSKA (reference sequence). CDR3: CSARDLRASGNYGYTF.

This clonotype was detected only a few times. CDR3 in DNA: TGCGCCAGCAGCCAAGTAATACCCTATGAGCAGTTCTTC. Translated: CASSQVIPYEQFF. The rearrangement uses TRBV4-1 and TRBJ2-1; no clear D. V lost 1 base and J lost 8, with 9 bases in between. Germline V gives CDR1 MGHRA, CDR2 YSYEKL. The CDR3 length is 13 residues.

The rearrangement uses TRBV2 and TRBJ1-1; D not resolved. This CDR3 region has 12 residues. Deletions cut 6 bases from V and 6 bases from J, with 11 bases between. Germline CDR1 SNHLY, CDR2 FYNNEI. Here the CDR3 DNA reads TGTGCCAGCAGCCCTCCGGGCGCTGAAGCTTTCTTT. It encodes CASSPPGAEAFF.

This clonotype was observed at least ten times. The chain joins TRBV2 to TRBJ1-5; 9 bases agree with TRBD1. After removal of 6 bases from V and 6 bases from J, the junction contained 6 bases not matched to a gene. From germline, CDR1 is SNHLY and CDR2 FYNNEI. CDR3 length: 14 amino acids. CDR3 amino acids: CASSGTGRGQPQHF. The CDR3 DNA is TGTGCCAGCAGCGGGACAGGGAGGGGTCAGCCCCAGCATTTT.

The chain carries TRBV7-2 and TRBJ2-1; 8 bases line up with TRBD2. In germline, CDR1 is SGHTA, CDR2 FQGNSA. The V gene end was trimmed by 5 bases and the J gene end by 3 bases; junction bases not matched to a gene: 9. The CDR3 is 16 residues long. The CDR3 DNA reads TGTGCCAGCAGCAAAGGTGGGGCGGGAGGCTACAATGAGCAGTTCTTC. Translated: CASSKGGAGGYNEQFF. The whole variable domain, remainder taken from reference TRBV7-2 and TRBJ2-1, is GAGVSQSPSNKVTEKGKDVELRCDPISGHTALYWYRQSLGQGLEFLIYFQGNSAPDKSGLPSDRFSAERTGGSVSTLTIQRTQQEDSAVYLCASSKGGAGGYNEQFFGPGTRLTVL.

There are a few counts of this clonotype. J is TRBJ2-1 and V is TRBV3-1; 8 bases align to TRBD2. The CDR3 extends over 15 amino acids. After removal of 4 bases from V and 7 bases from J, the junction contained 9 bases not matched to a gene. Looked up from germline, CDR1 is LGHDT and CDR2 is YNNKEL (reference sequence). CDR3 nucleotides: TGTGCCAGCAGCCTCGAGCGGGAGAGTGGTAATGAGCAGTTCTTC. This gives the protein CASSLERESGNEQFF.

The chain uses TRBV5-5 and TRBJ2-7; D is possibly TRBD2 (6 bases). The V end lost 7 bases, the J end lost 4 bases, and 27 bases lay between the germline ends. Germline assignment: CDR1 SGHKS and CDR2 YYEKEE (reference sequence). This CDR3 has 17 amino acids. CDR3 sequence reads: CASGPWLAPTIRYEQYV. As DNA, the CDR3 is TGTGCCAGCGGCCCCTGGCTAGCGCCGACTATAAGGTACGAGCAGTACGTC.

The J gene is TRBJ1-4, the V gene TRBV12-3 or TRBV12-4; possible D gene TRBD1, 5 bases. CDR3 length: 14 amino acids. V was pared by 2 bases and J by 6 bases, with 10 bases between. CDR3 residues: CASSLSDSHEKLFF. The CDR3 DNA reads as TGTGCCAGCAGTTTAAGCGACAGCCATGAAAAACTGTTTTTT.

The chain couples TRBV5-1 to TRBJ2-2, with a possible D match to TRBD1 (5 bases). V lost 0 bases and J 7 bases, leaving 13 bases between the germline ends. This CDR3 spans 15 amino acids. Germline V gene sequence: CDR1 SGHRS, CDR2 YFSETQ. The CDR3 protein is CASSLGSRTIGELFF. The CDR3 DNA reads TGCGCCAGCAGCTTGGGGTCGCGGACAATCGGGGAGCTGTTTTTT.

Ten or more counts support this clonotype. CDR3 DNA: TGCAGTGCCAATAGCGGACCATCCTACGAGCAGTACTTC. This gives the protein CSANSGPSYEQYF. V gene TRBV20-1 combines with J gene TRBJ2-7, with D maybe TRBD2 (6 bases). CDR3 length: 13 amino acids. Trimming shortened V by 6 bases and J by 1 base, and 13 bases separated the two germline ends. Germline CDR1 and CDR2: DFQATT and SNEGSKA (reference sequence).

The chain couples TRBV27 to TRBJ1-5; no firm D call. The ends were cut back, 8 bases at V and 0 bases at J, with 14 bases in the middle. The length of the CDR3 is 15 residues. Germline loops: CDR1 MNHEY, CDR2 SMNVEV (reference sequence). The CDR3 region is CASGPGVYSNQPQHF. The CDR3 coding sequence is TGTGCCAGCGGCCCTGGGGTTTATAGCAATCAGCCCCAGCATTTT.

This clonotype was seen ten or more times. CDR3: CSASQTSGTAYNEQFF. CDR3 nucleotides: TGCAGTGCTAGTCAGACTAGCGGGACCGCATACAATGAGCAGTTCTTC. The chain joins TRBV20-1 to TRBJ2-1, with 11 nucleotides matching TRBD2. With V trimmed by 3 bases and J by 4 bases, 8 bases remained unmatched. Germline CDR1 DFQATT, CDR2 SNEGSKA (reference sequence). The CDR3 runs to 16 residues.

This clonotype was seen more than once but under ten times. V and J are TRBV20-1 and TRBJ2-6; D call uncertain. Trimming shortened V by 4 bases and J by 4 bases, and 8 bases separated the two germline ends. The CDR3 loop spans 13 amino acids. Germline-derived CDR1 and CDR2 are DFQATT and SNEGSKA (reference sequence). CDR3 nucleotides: TGCAGTGCTAATTACCAGGGGGCCAACGTCCTGACTTTC. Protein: CSANYQGANVLTF.

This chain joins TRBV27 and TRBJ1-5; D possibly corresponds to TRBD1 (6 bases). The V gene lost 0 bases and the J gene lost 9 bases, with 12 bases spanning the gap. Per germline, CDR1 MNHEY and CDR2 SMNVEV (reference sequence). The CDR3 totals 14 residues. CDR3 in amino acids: CASSLSPSRGPQHF. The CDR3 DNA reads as TGTGCCAGCAGTTTATCGCCTTCCAGGGGGCCCCAGCATTTT.

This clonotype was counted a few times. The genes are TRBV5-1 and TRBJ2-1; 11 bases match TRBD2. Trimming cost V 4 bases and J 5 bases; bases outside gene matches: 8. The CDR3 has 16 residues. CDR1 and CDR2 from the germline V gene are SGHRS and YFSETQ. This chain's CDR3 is CASSPLLAGVDNEQFF. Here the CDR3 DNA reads TGCGCCAGCAGCCCACTACTAGCGGGAGTTGACAATGAGCAGTTCTTC. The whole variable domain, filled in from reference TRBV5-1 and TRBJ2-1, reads KAGVTQTPRYLIKTRGQQVTLSCSPISGHRSVSWYQQTPGQGLQFLFEYFSETQRNKGNFPGRFSGRQFSNSRSEMNVSTLELGDSALYLCASSPLLAGVDNEQFFGPGTRLTVL.

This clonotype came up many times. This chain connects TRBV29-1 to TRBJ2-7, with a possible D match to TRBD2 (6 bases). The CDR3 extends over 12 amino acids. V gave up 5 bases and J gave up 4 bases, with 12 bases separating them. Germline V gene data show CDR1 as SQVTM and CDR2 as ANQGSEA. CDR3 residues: CSVLVRDYEQYF. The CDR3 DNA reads TGCAGCGTTCTTGTGCGGGATTACGAGCAGTACTTC.

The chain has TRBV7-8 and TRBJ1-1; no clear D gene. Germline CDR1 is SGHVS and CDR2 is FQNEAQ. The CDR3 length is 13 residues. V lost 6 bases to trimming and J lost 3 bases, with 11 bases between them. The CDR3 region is CASRAAEYTEAFF. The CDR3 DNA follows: TGTGCCAGCAGGGCCGCAGAATACACTGAAGCTTTCTTT.

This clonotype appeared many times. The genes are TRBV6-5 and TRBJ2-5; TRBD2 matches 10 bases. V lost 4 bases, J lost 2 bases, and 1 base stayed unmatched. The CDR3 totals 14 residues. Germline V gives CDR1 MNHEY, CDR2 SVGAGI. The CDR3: CASSWTSGQETQYF. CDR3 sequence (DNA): TGTGCCAGCAGTTGGACTAGCGGTCAAGAGACCCAGTACTTC.